This TCR beta chain was retrieved from a study of Graves' ophthalmopathy and Graves' hyperthyroidism. Across the whole study: Peripheral blood sampling preceded any treatment and occurred at initial diagnosis. General study points: Sensitivity reached 70% to 71% and specificity around 76% when the model predicted ophthalmopathy progression. Detected in blood as well were most expanded thyroid clonotypes with frequency above 0.001.

PBMCs were obtained from 10 ml of fresh peripheral blood. The CDR3 loop spans 16 amino acids. The germline CDR1 and CDR2 sequences are SGHTA and FQGTGA. V was pared by 5 bases and J by 1 base, with 6 bases of the junction left unmatched. This clonotype was observed at least ten times. Its target is not known. Amplified material comprised TCR beta CDR3 regions derived from RNA transcripts. RT-PCR in the first round used HTBI primers; a second-round multiplex PCR followed. One entry per CDR3 protein, called by TCRdb with MiXCR from the multiplex PCR reads. The sample lists approximately 330,000 distinct CDR3 sequences, around a sixth seen once, with around an eighth in the top ten.

This sequence originates from an adult man with Graves' ophthalmopathy. Sequencing used peripheral blood. The chain joins TRBV7-3 to TRBJ2-2, with 8 positions matching TRBD1. The CDR3 nucleotides are TGTGCCAGCAGCCCCCGGACAGGGAAGAACACCGGGGAGCTGTTTTTT. Protein: CASSPRTGKNTGELFF.